This T cell receptor beta chain was found in a study of blood T cell repertoires in COVID-19 (dated by TCRdb to the early 2020s). Turning to the overall study: Collaborator samples came from the United States, Italy and Spain and covered acute and convalescent phases of COVID-19. The material from the prospective study consisted of cDNA or gDNA derived from T cells, B-cell-depleted T cells, or PBMCs. Subjects who had been exposed to COVID-19, were actively infected with it, or had recovered from it provided the deeply sampled blood TCRbeta repertoires that made up the dataset. The repertoires were released in a freely available public database intended as a resource for research on the immune response to SARS-CoV-2. Samples came from the ongoing ImmuneRACE study (first 160 participants) plus 1,254 subjects from 6 global collaborators. Sample metadata almost always included a de-identified subject ID, COVID-19 status, age in years and sex. Where HLA class I and class II types were available, the types were taken from metadata supplied by the sample provider, not from assay-based typing.

Notes on this clone: It has no known antigen specificity. The record has no base qualities; no much larger clone is one base away.

What the work shows at the level of the full study, not this receptor alone: How much clinical and demographic metadata was included differed by source and by participant, and the metadata was provided uncurated.

According to the germline V gene, CDR1 reads SNHLY and CDR2 reads FYNNEI. Reading from cysteine to phenylalanine, the CDR3 counts 16 amino acids. Only CDR3 DNA is held: 48 bases, read in frame from base 1. Cut back by 1 base and 1 base, the V and J ends lie 10 bases apart. TCRbeta CDR3 regions were amplified from genomic DNA using the immunoSEQ Assay, a bias-controlled multiplex PCR. In the paper's pipeline: Nucleated cell counts per sample were estimated from amplification of reference gene primers within the assay. Sequence reads were collapsed and filtered to measure the absolute abundance of every unique TCRbeta CDR3 rearrangement. For each sample, productive Simpson clonality was calculated as the square root of Simpson's diversity index over productive rearrangements. TCRdb's version of the immuneACCESS table is confined to in-frame rearrangements and falls short of the full clone set. An unresolved V gene accounts for under half of the shortfall where checked; the remainder is of unknown origin. That table is the source of V, J and clone size, and D and trimming were worked out from the DNA. This sample has hundreds of thousands of clones in its table, and 75% to 90% of those were observed once. Under 8.5% of the sample comes from the top ten.

At one collaborating source in Seattle, patients were enrolled during active infection and were followed longitudinally through the course of disease. Whole blood was collected in K2EDTA tubes by collaborating institutions according to the institutions' own protocols. Collaborator samples were shipped for TCRbeta analysis as frozen whole blood, isolated PBMCs, or DNA extracted from either sample type. The sequence derives from an older woman with COVID-19, enrolled during active disease. Sequencing was done on a sample of peripheral blood. The V gene is TRBV2 and the J gene is TRBJ2-2; TRBD2 is perhaps the D gene, given 6 matching bases. The bases are TGTGCCAGCAGTGAAGTTCCAGCGGGGAACACCGGGGAGCTGTTTTTT. It encodes CASSEVPAGNTGELFF.